The sequence of this T cell receptor beta chain was determined in a study of blood T cell repertoires in COVID-19. Study background: The United States, Italy and Spain supplied acute and convalescent COVID-19 samples. PBMCs, B-cell-depleted T cells, or T cells were the source of the cDNA or gDNA that made up the material.

V was clipped by 0 bases and J by 7 bases, with 7 bases between them. Germline CDR1 reads SGHTA; CDR2 reads FQGNSA. There are 13 residues in the CDR3. The authors' processing: Reference gene primer amplification yielded estimated nucleated cell counts. Method: immunoSEQ multiplex PCR; TCRdb's copy keeps in-frame clones and lacks some. V and J calls plus clone size are reproduced from that table; the DNA served to infer D and trimming. The sample contains 150,000 to 200,000 clones, 70% to 90% of which appear only once. V and J are TRBV7-2 and TRBJ2-1; no reliable D call. The sequence derives from a man aged 50 to 59 who had recovered from COVID-19. The sample comprised peripheral blood. The CDR3 sequence is CASSLALPNEQFF. Written as DNA, the CDR3 is TGTGCCAGCAGCTTAGCCCTCCCTAATGAGCAGTTCTTC.